These 4 T cell receptor beta chains were sequenced from one sample in a study of neoadjuvant anti-PD-1 for oral cavity cancer. Data came from immunoSEQ multiplex PCR; TCRdb stores just in-frame clones and leaves some out. The table shows some 12,000 clones, with 71% occurring only once. Described time point: after neoadjuvant nivolumab, at surgical resection. The sample here was PBMCs, taken after nivolumab (anti-PD-1) treatment. These receptors came from a person between 35 and 79 years old with oral cavity squamous cell carcinoma.

V gene TRBV5-1 combines with J gene TRBJ2-3; 7 nucleotides agree with TRBD2. This CDR3 has 15 amino acids. Germline V gene data show CDR1 as SGHRS and CDR2 as YFSETQ. Trimming removed 0 bases from V and 2 bases from J; junction bases left unmatched: 3. The CDR3 here is CASSLATSVTDTQYF. The CDR3 DNA is TGCGCCAGCAGCTTGGCAACTAGCGTCACAGATACGCAGTATTTT.

The chain links TRBV4-2 to TRBJ1-4, with D perhaps TRBD1 (5 bases). V lost 3 bases and J 4 bases, leaving 15 bases between the germline ends. Per the germline V gene, CDR1 is LGHNA and CDR2 is YNFKEQ. There are 16 residues in the CDR3. The CDR3: CASSHEGSGGNEKLFF. CDR3 in DNA: TGTGCCAGCAGCCACGAGGGGTCCGGGGGTAATGAAAAACTGTTTTTT.

This chain connects TRBV5-6 to TRBJ2-2, with no clear D. CDR3 length equals 15 residues. V gave up 2 bases and J gave up 5 bases, with 13 bases separating them. Germline V gives CDR1 SGHDT, CDR2 YYEEEE. The CDR3 DNA is TGTGCCAGCAGCTTCCGACCCGTTGGTACCGGGGAGCTGTTTTTT. It specifies CASSFRPVGTGELFF.

The V and J genes are TRBV5-6 and TRBJ1-1; D is perhaps TRBD1 (5 bases). Trimming left V 0 bases short and J 8 bases short, with 8 bases between. The CDR3 is 12 residues long. The germline V gene has CDR1 SGHDT and CDR2 YYEEEE. The chain's CDR3 is CASSLEWGEAFF. Here the CDR3 DNA reads TGTGCCAGCAGCTTGGAGTGGGGGGAAGCTTTCTTT.